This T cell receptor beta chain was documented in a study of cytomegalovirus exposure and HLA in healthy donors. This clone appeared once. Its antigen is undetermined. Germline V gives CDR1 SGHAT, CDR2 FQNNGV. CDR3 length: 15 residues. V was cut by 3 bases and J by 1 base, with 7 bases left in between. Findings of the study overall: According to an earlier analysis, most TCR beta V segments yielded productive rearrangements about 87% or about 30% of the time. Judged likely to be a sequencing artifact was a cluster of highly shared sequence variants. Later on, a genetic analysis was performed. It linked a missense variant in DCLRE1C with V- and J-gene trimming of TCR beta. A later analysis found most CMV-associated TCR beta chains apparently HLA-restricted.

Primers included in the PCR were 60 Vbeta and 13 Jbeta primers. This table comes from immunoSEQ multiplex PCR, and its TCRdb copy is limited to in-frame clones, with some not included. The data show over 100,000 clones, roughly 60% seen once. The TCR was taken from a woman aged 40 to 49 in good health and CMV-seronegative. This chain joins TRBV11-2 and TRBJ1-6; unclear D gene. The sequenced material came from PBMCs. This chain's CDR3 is CASSLHLSYNSPLHF. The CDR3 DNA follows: TGTGCCAGCAGCTTGCACCTATCCTATAATTCACCCCTCCACTTT.